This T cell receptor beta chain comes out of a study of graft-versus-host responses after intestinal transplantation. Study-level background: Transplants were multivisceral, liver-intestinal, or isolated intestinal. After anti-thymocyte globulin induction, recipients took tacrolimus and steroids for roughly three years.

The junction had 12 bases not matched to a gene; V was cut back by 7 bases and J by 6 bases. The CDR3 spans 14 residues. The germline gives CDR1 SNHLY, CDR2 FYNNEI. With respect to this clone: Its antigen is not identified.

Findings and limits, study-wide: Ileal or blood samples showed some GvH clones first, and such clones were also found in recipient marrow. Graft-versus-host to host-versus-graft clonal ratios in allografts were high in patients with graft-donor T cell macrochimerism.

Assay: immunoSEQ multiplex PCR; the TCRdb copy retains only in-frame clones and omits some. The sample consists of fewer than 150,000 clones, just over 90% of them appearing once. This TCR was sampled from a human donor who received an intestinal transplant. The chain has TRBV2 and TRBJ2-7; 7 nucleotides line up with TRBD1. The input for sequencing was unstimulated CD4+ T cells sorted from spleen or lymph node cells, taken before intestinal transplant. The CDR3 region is CASKEQGNMGEQYF. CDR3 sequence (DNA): TGTGCCAGCAAAGAACAGGGGAATATGGGCGAGCAGTACTTC.